The 28 T cell receptor beta chains below all came from one sample that was sequenced in a study of identical twins. MiXCR, run by TCRdb on the 5' RACE reads, gives a single entry per CDR3 protein. The sample lists 1.5 million to 2 million distinct CDR3 sequences; roughly a third were seen once. The specimen was cord blood. Receptors were obtained from a newborn girl in good health.

The V and J genes are TRBV5-1 and TRBJ2-5; the D call may be TRBD1 or TRBD2 (5 bases each). The CDR3 runs to 13 residues. Germline V lookup: CDR1 SGHRS, CDR2 YFSETQ. The V end was cut by 4 bases, the J end by 3 bases, with 10 bases between. The CDR3 loop reads CASSGDLKETQYF. The CDR3 DNA reads as TGCGCCAGCAGCGGGGACCTAAAAGAGACCCAGTACTTC.

J is TRBJ1-6 and V is TRBV4-1; the D is unclear. The V and J ends lost 3 bases and 8 bases respectively, with 11 bases between them. There are 14 residues in the CDR3. Germline values: CDR1 MGHRA, CDR2 YSYEKL. In nucleotides, the CDR3 is TGCGCCAGCAGCCATATGAGGGATGATTCACCCCTCCACTTT. Translation gives CASSHMRDDSPLHF.

The chain links TRBV4-1 to TRBJ1-6; D gene ambiguous. Germline V gene data show CDR1 as MGHRA and CDR2 as YSYEKL. This CDR3 contains 14 residues. The V gene lost 1 base and the J gene lost 12 bases, with 13 bases spanning the gap. The CDR3 DNA reads as TGCGCCAGCAGCCAAGTATACAAGTTTGAACCCCTCCACTTT. Protein product: CASSQVYKFEPLHF.

This chain connects TRBV7-2 to TRBJ1-5, with D maybe TRBD1 (6 bases). Trimming took 1 base from V and 5 from J, leaving 12 bases between them. The CDR3 consists of 15 residues. Germline CDR1 and CDR2: SGHTA and FQGNSA. The CDR3 DNA is TGTGCCAGCAGCTTAGTAGGGTCAGGGGATCAGCCCCAGCATTTT. It encodes CASSLVGSGDQPQHF. The entire variable domain, with the rest obtained from reference TRBV7-2 and TRBJ1-5, is as follows: GAGVSQSPSNKVTEKGKDVELRCDPISGHTALYWYRQSLGQGLEFLIYFQGNSAPDKSGLPSDRFSAERTGGSVSTLTIQRTQQEDSAVYLCASSLVGSGDQPQHFGDGTRLSIL.

This clonotype was seen at least ten times. The chain has TRBV7-8 and TRBJ2-1; 10 positions agree with TRBD2. CDR1 is SGHVS, CDR2 FQNEAQ, per germline. The CDR3 runs 16 residues. J was trimmed by 4 bases and V by 3 bases; bases with no gene match: 6. This CDR3 reads CASSLRRTSGYNEQFF. In DNA form, the CDR3 reads TGTGCCAGCAGCTTGAGGCGGACTAGCGGATACAATGAGCAGTTCTTC.

This clonotype was seen a few times. This rearrangement joins TRBV7-2 to TRBJ2-1; TRBD2 aligns across 8 bases. Trimming cost V 4 bases and J 3 bases; bases outside gene matches: 5. The CDR3 loop spans 15 amino acids. In germline, CDR1 is SGHTA, CDR2 FQGNSA. The CDR3 sequence is CASSSAGGYYNEQFF. The CDR3 nucleotides read TGTGCCAGCAGCTCCGCGGGGGGCTACTACAATGAGCAGTTCTTC.

This clonotype was detected once. The genes are TRBV4-2 and TRBJ2-7; 7 bases align to TRBD2. The germline gives CDR1 LGHNA, CDR2 YNFKEQ. After removal of 4 bases from V and 7 bases from J, the junction contained 13 bases not matched to a gene. The CDR3 loop spans 15 amino acids. CDR3 sequence (DNA): TGTGCCAGCAGCCCGCTAGCGGAGGTCTACAATGAGCAGTACTTC. Its protein is CASSPLAEVYNEQYF.

There are many counts of this clonotype. J is TRBJ2-1 and V is TRBV29-1; 9 positions match TRBD2. V dropped 4 bases and J dropped 6; count of bases not matched to a gene: 4. This CDR3 region has 13 residues. Germline CDR1 reads SQVTM; CDR2 reads ANQGSEA. The CDR3 is CSVAASGINEQFF. In DNA, the CDR3 is TGCAGCGTTGCGGCTAGCGGGATCAATGAGCAGTTCTTC.

In its sample, this clonotype was seen once. This chain connects TRBV12-5 to TRBJ1-1; TRBD1 agrees at 9 bases. The CDR3 length is 17 residues. CDR1 is LGHNT and CDR2 is FRNRAP in the germline V gene. V lost 1 base and J lost 6; bases outside the gene matches: 12. Written as DNA, the CDR3 is TGTGCTAGTGGTTTGGAATACAGGGGGCATGGGGACGCTGAAGCTTTCTTT. As protein: CASGLEYRGHGDAEAFF.

This clonotype was picked up a small number of times. The rearrangement uses TRBV10-3 and TRBJ2-5; D perhaps matches TRBD1 (5 bases). With the DNA end fitting TRBJ2-7 better, the J assignment may be wrong. Looked up from germline, CDR1 is ENHRY and CDR2 is SYGVKD. The CDR3 sequence is 17 residues long. The DNA of the CDR3 is TGTGCCATCAGTGAGTCCTCCAGGGCAATCCCAGGGTACGAGCAGTACTTC. This encodes CAISESSRAIPGYEQYF.

There are a few counts of this clonotype. The rearrangement uses TRBV7-9 and TRBJ1-1, with D possibly being TRBD1 (5 bases). CDR3 length: 16 amino acids. Germline V lookup: CDR1 SEHNR, CDR2 FQNEAQ (reference sequence). V was shortened by 3 bases and J by 1 base, with 15 bases between the two germline ends. Written as DNA, the CDR3 is TGTGCCAGCAGCTTCCAACAGGCCGGGGAGAACACTGAAGCTTTCTTT. Protein product: CASSFQQAGENTEAFF.

This clonotype was found a few times. The V gene is TRBV13, the J gene TRBJ2-5, with 14 nucleotides matching TRBD2. Germline V gene data show CDR1 as PRHDT and CDR2 as FYEKMQ (reference sequence). The length of the CDR3 is 15 residues. V trimming: 5 bases; J trimming: 4 bases; junction bases outside the gene matches: 3. The CDR3 is CASSETSGGAETQYF. DNA for the CDR3: TGTGCCAGCAGCGAGACTAGCGGGGGGGCAGAGACCCAGTACTTC.

V usage is TRBV29-1 and J usage is TRBJ2-7, with 8 bases aligning to TRBD1. Gene TRBJ2-5 matches the end of the DNA better, so the J call may be wrong. The germline gives CDR1 SQVTM, CDR2 ANQGSEA. There are 15 residues in the CDR3. CDR3 in DNA: TGCAGCGTTGCCCCACGGACAGGGCTAAAAGGGACCCAGTACTTC. Translating it yields CSVAPRTGLKGTQYF.

In this sample, this clonotype turned up a few times. CDR3 nucleotides: TGCAGCGTTGAAGATCGGCCCTACGAGCAGTACTTC. The encoded protein is CSVEDRPYEQYF. The chain recombines TRBV29-1 with TRBJ2-7, with D uncertain. V was clipped by 0 bases and J by 2 bases, with 5 bases between them. Germline assignment: CDR1 SQVTM and CDR2 ANQGSEA. This CDR3 has 12 residues.

CDR3 amino acids: CATSDPALPQETQYF. The CDR3 nucleotides are TGTGCCACCAGTGATCCGGCCTTACCCCAAGAGACCCAGTACTTC. This chain uses TRBV24-1 with TRBJ2-5; no clear D. Trimming removed 3 bases from V and 1 base from J, with 11 bases in between. The CDR3 spans 15 residues. In germline, CDR1 is KGHDR, CDR2 SFDVKD.

This clonotype was seen only a few times. The rearrangement uses TRBV6-1 and TRBJ2-3; 9 bases map to TRBD2. CDR1 is MNHNS, CDR2 SASEGT, per germline. Trimming cost V 10 bases and J 1 base; bases outside gene matches: 3. The CDR3 has 13 residues. CDR3 amino acids: CATQRGGTDTQYF. CDR3 nucleotide sequence: TGTGCCACCCAGCGGGGGGGCACAGATACGCAGTATTTT.

The V gene is TRBV5-8, the J gene TRBJ2-1; a possible D gene is TRBD2 (7 bases). Germline CDR1 reads SGHTS; CDR2 reads YDEGEE. Trimming removed 5 bases from V and 2 bases from J, with 14 bases in between. The CDR3 is 15 amino acids. The CDR3 nucleotides read TGTGCCAGCAGTCCTAGGGGGGGGGCCTACAATGAGCAGTTCTTC. Translated: CASSPRGGAYNEQFF.

The chain recombines TRBV20-1 with TRBJ2-1; 10 positions agree with TRBD1. The ends lost 5 bases at V and 2 bases at J; junction bases unmatched: 9. CDR3 length equals 16 residues. Germline V CDR1 and CDR2: DFQATT, SNEGSKA (reference sequence). The CDR3 bases are TGCAGTGCTCTTGGGTGGGACAGGGGAGCCTACAATGAGCAGTTCTTC. Residues: CSALGWDRGAYNEQFF.

This clonotype was observed a few times. The rearrangement links TRBV28 to TRBJ2-3; 12 nucleotides line up with TRBD2. The CDR3 has 18 amino acids. CDR1 and CDR2 (germline): MDHEN, SYDVKM. The junction had 12 bases not matched to a gene; V was cut back by 5 bases and J by 3 bases. Here the CDR3 DNA reads TGTGCCAGCAGTCTTGGACTAGCGGGAAGGCGAAAGACAGATACGCAGTATTTT. Translation: CASSLGLAGRRKTDTQYF.

This clonotype has just a few counts. The J gene is TRBJ2-1, the V gene TRBV11-2, with D hard to call. The CDR3 consists of 14 residues. The V end lost 3 bases, the J end lost 4 bases, and 10 bases lay between the germline ends. Germline CDR1 is SGHAT and CDR2 is FQNNGV. CDR3 sequence (DNA): TGTGCCAGCAGCTTGGGTAGTTTGTACAATGAGCAGTTCTTC. Translated: CASSLGSLYNEQFF.

The rearrangement links TRBV4-1 to TRBJ2-5; D unresolved. The germline gives CDR1 MGHRA, CDR2 YSYEKL. The CDR3 is made up of 16 amino acids. V was cut by 0 bases and J by 2 bases, with 13 bases left in between. The CDR3 coding sequence is TGCGCCAGCAGCCAAGAGAGAGCCCCCCTGCAAGAGACCCAGTACTTC. Translation: CASSQERAPLQETQYF.

V gene TRBV7-2 combines with J gene TRBJ1-1; D gene ambiguous. CDR3 size: 15 residues. V was clipped by 1 base and J by 4 bases, with 13 bases between them. Germline CDR1 reads SGHTA; CDR2 reads FQGNSA. CDR3 sequence (DNA): TGTGCCAGCAGCTTAGTTTCCCCAAGGAGCACTGAAGCTTTCTTT. This translates into CASSLVSPRSTEAFF. Based on the CDR3 plus reference TRBV7-2 and TRBJ1-1, the full variable domain is GAGVSQSPSNKVTEKGKDVELRCDPISGHTALYWYRQSLGQGLEFLIYFQGNSAPDKSGLPSDRFSAERTGGSVSTLTIQRTQQEDSAVYLCASSLVSPRSTEAFFGQGTRLTVV.

The rearrangement links TRBV5-1 to TRBJ1-1; 7 positions agree with TRBD1. Germline V lookup: CDR1 SGHRS, CDR2 YFSETQ. The V gene end was trimmed by 4 bases and the J gene end by 1 base; junction bases not matched to a gene: 10. The CDR3 has 16 residues. CDR3: CASSPRQGGRNTEAFF. CDR3 in DNA: TGCGCCAGCAGCCCCCGACAGGGAGGGAGGAACACTGAAGCTTTCTTT.

This clonotype occurred many times. V is TRBV12-3 or TRBV12-4 and J is TRBJ2-4; D not resolved. Trimming shortened V by 1 base and J by 0 bases, and 4 bases separated the two germline ends. The CDR3 is made up of 14 amino acids. DNA for the CDR3: TGTGCCAGCAGTTTAGTAGTAGCCAAAAACATTCAGTACTTC. Translation gives CASSLVVAKNIQYF.

This clonotype was found a few times. V is TRBV11-2 and J is TRBJ1-2; weak D call: TRBD1 (6 bases). The V gene's germline CDR1 is SGHAT and CDR2 FQNNGV. CDR3 length: 14 residues. Trimming left V 5 bases short and J 8 bases short, with 18 bases between. This CDR3 is CASSQRDKGTGYTF. CDR3 DNA: TGTGCCAGCAGCCAGCGGGACAAGGGGACGGGCTACACCTTC.

The rearrangement joins TRBV30 to TRBJ2-5; 10 bases align to TRBD1. The CDR3 sequence is 13 residues long. Trimming took 8 bases from V and 4 from J; bases not matched to a gene: 7. CDR1 is GTSNPN, CDR2 SVGIG, per germline (reference sequence). CDR3 sequence reads: CARQRTGGETQYF. In DNA, the CDR3 is TGTGCCCGCCAAAGGACAGGGGGAGAGACCCAGTACTTC.

The sample holds a few counts of this clonotype. The chain uses TRBV20-1 and TRBJ1-2, with D uncertain. The V end was cut by 2 bases, the J end by 4 bases, with 8 bases between. CDR1 is DFQATT, CDR2 SNEGSKA, per germline (reference sequence). The CDR3 runs 12 residues. CDR3 DNA: TGCAGTGCTAGACGGCCAGCCTATGGCTACACCTTC. Translated: CSARRPAYGYTF.

This clonotype was counted between two and nine times. V gene TRBV20-1 combines with J gene TRBJ1-1; 10 nucleotides agree with TRBD1. Germline CDR1 reads DFQATT; CDR2 reads SNEGSKA (reference sequence). CDR3 length: 15 amino acids. V was pared by 6 bases and J by 0 bases, with 7 bases of the junction left unmatched. CDR3 region: CSATGQGHMNTEAFF. CDR3 bases: TGCAGTGCAACGGGACAGGGGCACATGAACACTGAAGCTTTCTTT.